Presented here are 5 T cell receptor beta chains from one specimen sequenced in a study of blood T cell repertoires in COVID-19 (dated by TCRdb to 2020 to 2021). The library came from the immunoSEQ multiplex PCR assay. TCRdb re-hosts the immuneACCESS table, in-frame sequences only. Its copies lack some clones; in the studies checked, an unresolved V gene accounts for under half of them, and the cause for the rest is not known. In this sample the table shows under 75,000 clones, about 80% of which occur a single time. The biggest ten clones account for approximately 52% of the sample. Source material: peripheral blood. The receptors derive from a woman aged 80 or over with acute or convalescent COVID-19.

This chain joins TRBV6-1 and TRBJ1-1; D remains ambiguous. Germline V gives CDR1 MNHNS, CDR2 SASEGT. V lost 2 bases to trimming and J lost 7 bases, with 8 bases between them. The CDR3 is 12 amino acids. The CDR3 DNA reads TGTGCCAGCAGTGAACCCCCATTTGAAGCTTTCTTT. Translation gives CASSEPPFEAFF.

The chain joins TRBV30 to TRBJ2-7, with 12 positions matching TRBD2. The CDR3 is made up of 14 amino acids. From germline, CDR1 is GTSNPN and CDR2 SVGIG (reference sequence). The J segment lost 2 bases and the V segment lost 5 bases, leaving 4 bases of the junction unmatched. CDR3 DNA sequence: TGTGCCTGGCAGGGACTAGCGGGCACCTACGAGCAGTACTTC. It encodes CAWQGLAGTYEQYF.

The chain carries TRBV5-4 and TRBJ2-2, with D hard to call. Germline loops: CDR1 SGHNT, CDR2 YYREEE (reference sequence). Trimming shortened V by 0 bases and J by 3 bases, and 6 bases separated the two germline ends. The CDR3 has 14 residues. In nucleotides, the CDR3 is TGTGCCAGCAGCTTGGGACTTTACACCGGGGAGCTGTTTTTT. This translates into CASSLGLYTGELFF.

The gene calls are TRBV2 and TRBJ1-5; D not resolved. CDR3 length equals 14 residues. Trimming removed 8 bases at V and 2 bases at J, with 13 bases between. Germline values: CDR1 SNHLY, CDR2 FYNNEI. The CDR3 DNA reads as TGTGCCAGCGTCCGTTACAAAGGCAATCAGCCCCAGCATTTT. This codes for CASVRYKGNQPQHF.

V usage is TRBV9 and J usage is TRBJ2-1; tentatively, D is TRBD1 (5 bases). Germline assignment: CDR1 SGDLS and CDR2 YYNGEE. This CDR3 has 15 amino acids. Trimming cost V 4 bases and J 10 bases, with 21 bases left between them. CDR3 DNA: TGTGCCAGCAGCTCCTCCCGGCGCAGGGTGGGAGAGCAGTTCTTC. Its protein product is CASSSSRRRVGEQFF.